Following are 4 T cell receptor beta chains from one sample sequenced in a study of CD8 T cells in Susac syndrome. The authors reverse transcribed 0.5 to 1 ug RNA with random hexamers. TCRdb reprocessed the immunoSEQ multiplex PCR reads via MiXCR and lists one record per CDR3 protein. The repertoire holds about 250,000 distinct CDR3 sequences, with about 93% as singletons. Material for sequencing was CD4+ T cells from PBMCs. The source is a human donor with multiple sclerosis.

This CDR3 reads CASSLQGFEQYV. The DNA for the CDR3 is TGTGCCAGCAGCTTGCAGGGGTTCGAGCAGTACGTC. This chain links TRBV5-6 with TRBJ2-7; D might be TRBD1 (6 bases). Trimming pared 1 base from V and 6 bases from J, leaving 8 bases between. This CDR3 region has 12 residues. Germline-derived CDR1 and CDR2 are SGHDT and YYEEEE.

The genes are TRBV6-2 or TRBV6-3 and TRBJ1-2; D gene uncertain. This CDR3 is built from 13 residues. Per germline, CDR1 MNHEY and CDR2 SVGEGT. Between the trimmed V and J ends, which lost 6 bases and 2 bases, there was a span of 10 bases. CDR3 protein: CASRESGNYGYTF. For the CDR3, the DNA is TGTGCCAGCAGGGAGTCAGGAAACTATGGCTACACCTTC.

V is TRBV5-4 and J is TRBJ1-2, with unresolved D. V lost 2 bases and J lost 5, with 7 bases in between. The CDR3 sequence is 12 residues long. In germline, CDR1 is SGHNT, CDR2 YYREEE (reference sequence). The CDR3 here is CASSFPGYGYTF. DNA for the CDR3: TGTGCCAGCAGCTTTCCGGGGTATGGCTACACCTTC.

V and J are TRBV7-3 and TRBJ2-3; D perhaps matches TRBD2 (7 bases). The CDR3 has 16 residues. V lost 2 bases to trimming and J lost 6 bases, with 18 bases between them. Germline loops: CDR1 SGHTA, CDR2 FQGTGA. The CDR3: CASSLRGAPYPDTQYF. The CDR3 bases are TGTGCCAGCAGCTTACGGGGGGCCCCCTACCCGGATACGCAGTATTTT. The variable domain in full, completed from reference TRBV7-3 and TRBJ2-3, reads GAGVSQTPSNKVTEKGKYVELRCDPISGHTALYWYRQSLGQGPEFLIYFQGTGAADDSGLPNDRFFAVRPEGSVSTLKIQRTERGDSAVYLCASSLRGAPYPDTQYFGPGTRLTVL.